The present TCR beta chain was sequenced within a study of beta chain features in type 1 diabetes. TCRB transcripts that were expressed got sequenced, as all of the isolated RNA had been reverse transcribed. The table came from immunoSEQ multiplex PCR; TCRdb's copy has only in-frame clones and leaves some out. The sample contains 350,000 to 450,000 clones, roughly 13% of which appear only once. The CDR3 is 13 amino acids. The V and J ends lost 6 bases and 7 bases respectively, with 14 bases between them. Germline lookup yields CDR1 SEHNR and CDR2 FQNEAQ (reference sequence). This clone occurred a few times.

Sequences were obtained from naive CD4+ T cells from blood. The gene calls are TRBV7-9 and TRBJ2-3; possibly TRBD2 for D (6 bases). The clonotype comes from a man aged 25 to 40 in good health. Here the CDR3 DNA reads TGTGCCAGCAGGCAAAGCGGGCCGCATACGCAGTATTTT. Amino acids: CASRQSGPHTQYF.